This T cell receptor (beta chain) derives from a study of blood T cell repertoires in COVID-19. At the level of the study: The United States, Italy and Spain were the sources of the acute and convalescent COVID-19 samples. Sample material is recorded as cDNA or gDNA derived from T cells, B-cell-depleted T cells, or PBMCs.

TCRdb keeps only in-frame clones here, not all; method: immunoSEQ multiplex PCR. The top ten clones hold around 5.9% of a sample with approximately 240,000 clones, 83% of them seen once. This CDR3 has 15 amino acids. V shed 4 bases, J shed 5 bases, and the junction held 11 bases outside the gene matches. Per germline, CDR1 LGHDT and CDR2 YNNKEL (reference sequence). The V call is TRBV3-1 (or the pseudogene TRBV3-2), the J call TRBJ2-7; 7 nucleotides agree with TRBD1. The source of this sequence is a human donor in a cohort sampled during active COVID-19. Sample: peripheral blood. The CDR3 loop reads CASSPSERGLDEQYF. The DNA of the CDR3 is TGTGCCAGCAGCCCCTCCGAGAGGGGGCTGGACGAGCAGTACTTC.